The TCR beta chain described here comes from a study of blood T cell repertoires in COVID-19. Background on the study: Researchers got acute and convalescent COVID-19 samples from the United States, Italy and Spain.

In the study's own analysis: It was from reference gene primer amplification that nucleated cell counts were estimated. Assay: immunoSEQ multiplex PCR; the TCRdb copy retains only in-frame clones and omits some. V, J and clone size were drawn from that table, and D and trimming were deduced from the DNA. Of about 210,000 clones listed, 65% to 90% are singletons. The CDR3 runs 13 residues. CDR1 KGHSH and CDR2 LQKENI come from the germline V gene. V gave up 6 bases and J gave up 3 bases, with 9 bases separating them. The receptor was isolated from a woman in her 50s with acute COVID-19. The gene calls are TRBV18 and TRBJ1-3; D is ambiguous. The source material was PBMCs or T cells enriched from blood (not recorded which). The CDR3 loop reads CASSSNNGNTIYF. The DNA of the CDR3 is TGTGCCAGCTCGAGCAATAATGGAAACACCATATATTTT.